A single sample is the source of the 8 T cell receptor beta chains below, sequenced in a study of blood T cell repertoires in COVID-19. Assay used: immunoSEQ multiplex PCR; TCRdb lists only in-frame clones, some missing. The sample includes about 83,000 clones, around 90% seen only once; the top ten take 16%. The sample was peripheral blood. These receptors came from an elderly woman with active or convalescent COVID-19.

This chain connects TRBV11-1 to TRBJ2-3; 9 bases fit TRBD1. The CDR3 is made up of 15 amino acids. V shed 7 bases, J shed 1 base, and the junction held 6 bases outside the gene matches. The germline gives CDR1 SGHAT, CDR2 FQDESV (reference sequence). The CDR3 DNA sequence: TGTGCCAGCAACCAAGGGACAGGGCGCACAGATACGCAGTATTTT. Its translation is CASNQGTGRTDTQYF.

The genes are TRBV5-5 and TRBJ2-3; tentative D call: TRBD2 (6 bases). This CDR3 region has 14 residues. Per the germline V gene, CDR1 is SGHKS and CDR2 is YYEKEE (reference sequence). V lost 4 bases, J lost 7 bases, and 16 bases lay in between. The CDR3 nucleotides read TGTGCCAGCAGCGGGACCGCCGGGGGTAATACGCAGTATTTT. Translation gives CASSGTAGGNTQYF.

The chain couples TRBV19 to TRBJ1-5; tentatively, D is TRBD1 (6 bases). Germline values: CDR1 LNHDA, CDR2 SQIVND (reference sequence). The V end lost 6 bases, the J end lost 4 bases, and 13 bases lay between the germline ends. The CDR3 length is 14 residues. CDR3 amino acids: CASSVSGTNQPQHF. The CDR3 bases are TGTGCCAGTAGCGTATCTGGGACAAATCAGCCCCAGCATTTT.

The chain combines TRBV28 with TRBJ1-6; unclear D gene. The V gene's germline CDR1 is MDHEN and CDR2 SYDVKM. The CDR3 spans 15 residues. V lost 1 base and J lost 13, with 17 bases in between. Here the CDR3 reads CASSLYARQPHPLHF. In DNA, the CDR3 is TGTGCCAGCAGTTTATACGCCAGGCAACCCCACCCCCTCCACTTT.

This sequence joins TRBV28 and TRBJ2-1; D perhaps matches TRBD2 (5 bases). Germline CDR1 MDHEN, CDR2 SYDVKM. The V and J ends lost 2 bases and 5 bases respectively, with 13 bases between them. The length of the CDR3 is 15 residues. The chain's CDR3 is CASSLGQTRDNEQFF. CDR3 nucleotide sequence: TGTGCCAGCAGTTTAGGGCAGACGAGGGACAATGAGCAGTTCTTC.

V usage is TRBV9 and J usage is TRBJ1-2; 9 positions match TRBD1. CDR3 length: 15 amino acids. Trimming took 3 bases from V and 7 from J; bases not matched to a gene: 10. The germline gives CDR1 SGDLS, CDR2 YYNGEE. CDR3 region: CASSASVTGGGGYTF. CDR3 nucleotides: TGTGCCAGCAGCGCGTCAGTTACAGGGGGCGGTGGCTACACCTTC.

The gene calls are TRBV4-3 and TRBJ2-4; 7 nucleotides align to TRBD2. The CDR3 has 14 residues. Germline values: CDR1 LGHNA, CDR2 YSLEER. The trim removed 0 bases at V and 8 bases at J, leaving 4 bases unmatched. The CDR3, as DNA: TGCGCCAGCAGCCAAGATAAGGGGAGGGACATTCAGTACTTC. As protein: CASSQDKGRDIQYF.

The chain couples TRBV7-2 to TRBJ2-1, with TRBD1 as a possible D gene (6 bases). This CDR3 contains 16 residues. The germline CDR1 and CDR2 sequences are SGHTA and FQGNSA. The V and J ends lost 0 bases and 7 bases respectively, with 16 bases between them. For the CDR3, the DNA is TGTGCCAGCAGCTTAGCCGGGACACAAAAGGGGAATGAGCAGTTCTTC. Protein product: CASSLAGTQKGNEQFF.